This T cell receptor beta chain was retrieved from a study of tumor-infiltrating lymphocytes in localized non-small cell lung cancer. Study as a whole: Resected tumor was paired with non-adjacent uninvolved lung from the same patient.

The table came from immunoSEQ multiplex PCR; TCRdb's copy has only in-frame clones and leaves some out. The table includes tens of thousands of clones, roughly 66% detected once. The germline V gene has CDR1 SNHLY and CDR2 FYNNEI. The CDR3 is 15 residues long. Trimming left V 6 bases short and J 1 base short, with 13 bases between. Study-level findings and limits: Tumor T-cell fraction from TCR sequencing was not associated with recurrence-free survival (p = 0.61). Technical variation could not be separated from intratumor heterogeneity here.

For this clone: Its antigen remains unidentified.

This clonotype originated in a human donor with non-small cell lung cancer. The V gene is TRBV2, the J gene TRBJ1-3; D is perhaps TRBD1 (6 bases). The sequenced sample was lung tumor tissue. CDR3 sequence (DNA): TGTGCCAGCAGCCCGGACAGCAAATCTGGAAACACCATATATTTT. Translating gives CASSPDSKSGNTIYF.